This TCR beta chain was identified during a study of blood T cell repertoires in COVID-19. As for the study in general: Samples came from the United States, Italy and Spain, spanning acute and convalescent COVID-19.

Per the authors' pipeline: Reference gene primer amplification gave nucleated cell count estimates. The repertoire was sequenced with immunoSEQ multiplex PCR; TCRdb's copy has only in-frame clones and lacks some. Clonal size and the V and J genes are those of that table, whereas D and trimming came from the DNA. The sample has approximately 250,000 clones; nearly 85% are singletons. Sequencing input: peripheral blood. This receptor was taken from a human donor in a cohort sampled during active COVID-19.

CDR3 region: CASSTPLKGRAKNIQYF. CDR3 sequence (DNA): TGTGCCAGTAGTACACCTCTTAAGGGGCGGGCCAAAAACATTCAGTACTTC. The chain joins TRBV19 to TRBJ2-4; tentative D call: TRBD1 (5 bases). The V end lost 4 bases, the J end lost 1 base, and 17 bases lay between the germline ends. The germline CDR1 and CDR2 sequences are LNHDA and SQIVND (reference sequence). The CDR3 loop spans 17 amino acids.